This T cell receptor beta chain is from a study of spatial heterogeneity in lung cancer. By sample fraction, this clonotype is medium-sized. Time point reported: sample taken at primary tumor resection. Sequencing covered unsorted whole RNA taken from tumor, nontumor lung or frozen PBMC. One entry per CDR3 protein results from TCRdb running MiXCR on the 5' RACE reads. The sample lists 9,500 to 15,000 distinct CDR3 sequences, 5.5% to 7.5% occurring once. This CDR3 is built from 14 residues. The ends were cut back, 5 bases at V and 7 bases at J, with 18 bases in the middle. Germline-derived CDR1 and CDR2 are DFQATT and SNEGSKA (reference sequence).

This TCR was recovered from a male donor with early-stage non-small cell lung cancer. The sample here was normal lung tissue next to the tumor, taken at surgery. This rearrangement joins TRBV20-1 to TRBJ1-5, with a weak D call TRBD1 (6 bases). CDR3 region: CSAERQGPGQPQHF. In nucleotides, the CDR3 is TGCAGTGCTGAGAGGCAGGGGCCCGGACAGCCCCAGCATTTT.